These 20 T cell receptor beta chains came from one sample sequenced in a study of regulatory T cells in long-lasting Graves disease. Both iRepertoire HTBI primers and Arm-PCR of CDR3 regions were used to build the TCR beta libraries. TCRdb itself ran the multiplex PCR reads through MiXCR, one entry per CDR3 protein. The sample has about 400,000 distinct CDR3 sequences, under 25% seen once; the top ten hold less than 25%. Time point defined: persistent/refractory GD, antithyroid drugs over 5 years with positive TRAb. PBMC RNA was the source of the TCR library. Here the sequenced sample was peripheral blood mononuclear cells (PBMCs), taken when the disease was refractory, from a patient treated with antithyroid drugs. These TCRs come from a female donor with Graves disease.

This clonotype has more than one count but fewer than ten. The V call is TRBV19, the J call TRBJ1-5; D call uncertain. Trimming shortened V by 5 bases and J by 3 bases, and 11 bases separated the two germline ends. Germline V gene lookup returns CDR1 LNHDA and CDR2 SQIVND (reference sequence). The CDR3 consists of 14 residues. The CDR3 loop is CASSPGLINQPQHF. The CDR3 bases are TGTGCCAGTAGTCCCGGACTGATCAATCAGCCCCAGCATTTT.

This chain joins TRBV19 and TRBJ2-2; D not resolved. The germline V gene has CDR1 LNHDA and CDR2 SQIVND (reference sequence). V dropped 9 bases and J dropped 9 bases, with 8 bases sitting between them. This CDR3 contains 10 residues. DNA for the CDR3: TGTGCCAGCTATAGTAGGGAGCTGTTTTTT. Protein sequence: CASYSRELFF.

This clonotype was found many times. The rearrangement uses TRBV6-5 and TRBJ2-7; D is ambiguous. The CDR3 has 13 residues. V was shortened by 2 bases and J by 0 bases, with 5 bases between the two germline ends. The germline CDR1 and CDR2 sequences are MNHEY and SVGAGI. CDR3 bases: TGTGCCAGCAGTTACGACTCCTCCTACGAGCAGTACTTC. Residues: CASSYDSSYEQYF.

The chain employs TRBV24-1 and TRBJ1-5, with TRBD1 as a possible D gene (6 bases). With 4 bases removed from V and 0 bases from J, the gap between germline ends came to 12 bases. The length of the CDR3 is 16 residues. The germline CDR1 and CDR2 sequences are KGHDR and SFDVKD. The CDR3 bases are TGTGCCACCAGTGAACCACAGGGTGGTAGCAATCAGCCCCAGCATTTT. Translated, it gives CATSEPQGGSNQPQHF.

The rearrangement uses TRBV7-9 and TRBJ2-7; 10 bases fit TRBD1. This CDR3 has 15 amino acids. The V and J ends lost 4 bases and 4 bases, in that order; junction bases with no gene match: 7. The germline gives CDR1 SEHNR, CDR2 FQNEAQ (reference sequence). The CDR3 region is CASSYRDRGVYEQYF. The CDR3 DNA is TGTGCCAGCAGCTACCGGGACAGGGGAGTATACGAGCAGTACTTC.

The chain employs TRBV6-2 or TRBV6-3 and TRBJ2-2; the match to TRBD1 covers 10 bases. The CDR3 sequence is 15 residues long. With 7 bases clipped from V and 8 bases from J, the junction kept 10 bases outside the gene matches. CDR1 and CDR2 from the germline V gene are MNHEY and SVGEGT. CDR3 coding DNA: TGTGCCAGCACCTCCGGGACAGGGGAATTAGGGGAGCTGTTTTTT. It is translated as CASTSGTGELGELFF.

This clonotype was found many times. The V gene is TRBV12-3 or TRBV12-4, the J gene TRBJ1-2; D possibly corresponds to TRBD1 (5 bases). V gave up 0 bases and J gave up 4 bases, with 15 bases separating them. This CDR3 comprises 16 residues. The CDR3, as DNA: TGTGCCAGCAGTTTAGCCGATAGACGGGGCGGCTATGGCTACACCTTC. It codes for CASSLADRRGGYGYTF.

This clonotype was found many times. The J gene is TRBJ2-5, the V gene TRBV2; D is uncertain. The germline V gene encodes CDR1 SNHLY and CDR2 FYNNEI. The CDR3 spans 11 residues. The ends were cut back, 6 bases at V and 0 bases at J, with 2 bases in the middle. This CDR3 is CASRDQETQYF. CDR3 coding DNA: TGTGCCAGCAGGGACCAAGAGACCCAGTACTTC.

There are many counts of this clonotype. The CDR3 DNA follows: TGTGCCAGCAGTCCCACCAGAGCCTACGAGCAGTACTTC. This sequence encodes CASSPTRAYEQYF. The chain couples TRBV6-1 to TRBJ2-7; no reliable D call. Germline CDR1 MNHNS, CDR2 SASEGT. Deletions cut 5 bases from V and 2 bases from J, with 10 bases between. The CDR3 covers 13 residues.

The V and J genes are TRBV4-3 and TRBJ2-7, with TRBD1 matching over 10 bases. This CDR3 spans 15 amino acids. In germline, CDR1 is LGHNA, CDR2 YSLEER. V lost 3 bases, J lost 2 bases, and 4 bases stayed unmatched. CDR3 amino acids: CASSHRTGGAYEQYF. The CDR3 bases are TGCGCCAGCAGCCATCGGACAGGGGGGGCCTACGAGCAGTACTTC.

This clonotype has just a few counts. V is TRBV14 and J is TRBJ2-7, with 9 bases that match TRBD2. The junction had 7 bases not matched to a gene; V was cut back by 4 bases and J by 3 bases. This CDR3 contains 15 residues. The germline gives CDR1 SGHDN, CDR2 FVKESK. The CDR3 loop reads CASSPPGLALYEQYF. In nucleotides, the CDR3 is TGTGCCAGCAGCCCCCCGGGACTAGCCCTCTACGAGCAGTACTTC.

This clonotype showed up just once. As the CDR3 is not closed by the conserved phenylalanine or tryptophan, this likely results from a read error. The chain has TRBV20-1 and TRBJ2-7, with 8 bases lining up with TRBD2. The CDR3 is 14 amino acids. V shed 1 base, J shed 6 bases, and the junction held 8 bases outside the gene matches. Germline V gene data show CDR1 as DFQATT and CDR2 as SNEGSKA (reference sequence). Here the CDR3 reads CSARAGTSLGEQYL. In DNA, the CDR3 is TGCAGTGCTAGAGCCGGGACTAGTTTAGGCGAGCAGTACCTC.

This clonotype was counted at least ten times. This sequence joins TRBV7-2 and TRBJ1-5; D might be TRBD1 (5 bases). This CDR3 is 15 amino acids long. CDR1 is SGHTA and CDR2 is FQGNSA in the germline V gene. The V gene lost 0 bases and the J gene lost 6 bases, with 12 bases spanning the gap. CDR3 residues: CASSLAAGGSQPQHF. The CDR3 DNA reads as TGTGCCAGCAGCTTAGCGGCGGGGGGGTCTCAGCCCCAGCATTTT.

The V call is TRBV3-1, the J call TRBJ2-7, with 12 bases aligning to TRBD2. Germline lookup yields CDR1 LGHDT and CDR2 YNNKEL (reference sequence). With V trimmed by 3 bases and J by 0 bases, 12 bases remained unmatched. This CDR3 spans 19 amino acids. CDR3 amino acids: CASSQRTSGEPFSSYEQYF. The DNA for the CDR3 is TGTGCCAGCAGCCAGAGGACTAGCGGGGAACCCTTTAGCTCCTACGAGCAGTACTTC.

The sample holds a few counts of this clonotype. The chain combines TRBV28 with TRBJ1-2, with D hard to call. Looked up from germline, CDR1 is MDHEN and CDR2 is SYDVKM. The CDR3 totals 12 residues. V gave up 4 bases and J gave up 6 bases, with 9 bases separating them. CDR3 bases: TGTGCCAGCAGTTCCGGGATGGATGGCTACACCTTC. Translating gives CASSSGMDGYTF.

This clonotype was recorded many times. This rearrangement joins TRBV20-1 to TRBJ1-1; no clear D. The CDR3 is made up of 15 amino acids. With 2 bases removed from V and 1 base from J, the gap between germline ends came to 14 bases. CDR1 and CDR2 from the germline V gene are DFQATT and SNEGSKA (reference sequence). The CDR3 spells CSARSIEASNTEAFF. The CDR3 DNA reads TGCAGTGCTAGAAGTATCGAGGCCTCGAACACTGAAGCTTTCTTT.

This clonotype was seen ten or more times. The gene calls are TRBV7-2 and TRBJ2-7; no clear D. Trimming shortened V by 4 bases and J by 3 bases, and 16 bases separated the two germline ends. The germline CDR1 and CDR2 sequences are SGHTA and FQGNSA. The CDR3 has 15 residues. CDR3 residues: CASSSPGRLVYEQYF. In nucleotides, the CDR3 is TGTGCCAGCAGCTCCCCTGGTAGGCTTGTCTACGAGCAGTACTTC.

The chain recombines TRBV24-1 with TRBJ2-2; the match to TRBD2 covers 9 bases. This CDR3 spans 17 amino acids. With V trimmed by 7 bases and J by 7 bases, 15 bases remained unmatched. Germline V CDR1 and CDR2: KGHDR, SFDVKD. CDR3 in amino acids: CATSTTGTSISGGELFF. The CDR3 nucleotides are TGTGCCACCAGCACGACAGGGACTAGCATTTCCGGCGGGGAGCTGTTTTTT.

This clonotype was seen many times. The genes are TRBV13 and TRBJ1-2, with 7 bases fitting TRBD1. The length of the CDR3 is 12 residues. V lost 10 bases to trimming and J lost 4 bases; unmatched junction nucleotides: 6. Looked up from germline, CDR1 is PRHDT and CDR2 is FYEKMQ (reference sequence). In DNA form, the CDR3 reads TGTGCCACCCCTCGGGACAGCTATGGCTACACCTTC. This encodes CATPRDSYGYTF.

This chain links TRBV15 with TRBJ2-2, with TRBD2 identical over 13 bases. This CDR3 is 19 amino acids long. Germline V gene lookup returns CDR1 LNHNV and CDR2 YYDKDF (reference sequence). The trim removed 3 bases at V and 4 bases at J, leaving 11 bases unmatched. The CDR3 DNA follows: TGTGCCACCAGCAGTCCCGGACTAGCGGGAGTTTTAGGCACCGGGGAGCTGTTTTTT. It is translated as CATSSPGLAGVLGTGELFF. The full variable domain, rest sourced from reference TRBV15 and TRBJ2-2, is DAMVIQNPRYQVTQFGKPVTLSCSQTLNHNVMYWYQQKSSQAPKLLFHYYDKDFNNEADTPDNFQSRRPNTSFCFLDIRSPGLGDTAMYLCATSSPGLAGVLGTGELFFGEGSRLTVL.